Detailed here is one T cell receptor (beta chain). Other DNA sequences in the same sample also yield this CDR3. The data stem from a study of technical replicates of blood from a few donors. The length of the CDR3 is 15 residues. Germline values: CDR1 SGHRS, CDR2 YFSETQ. Trimming cost V 0 bases and J 0 bases; bases outside gene matches: 2. The data were produced by immunoSEQ multiplex PCR, yet TCRdb's version contains in-frame clones alone and is incomplete. This sample has about 66,000 clones, with around 87% found just once. The source is a human donor in good health. Some clones in this sample may be carry-over from other donors' samples. The rearrangement links TRBV5-1 to TRBJ2-7; 8 bases map to TRBD2. The sequencing input was PBMCs. This chain's CDR3 is CASSLAAGVSYEQYF. In DNA, the CDR3 is TGCGCCAGCAGCTTGGCAGCGGGAGTCTCCTACGAGCAGTACTTC.